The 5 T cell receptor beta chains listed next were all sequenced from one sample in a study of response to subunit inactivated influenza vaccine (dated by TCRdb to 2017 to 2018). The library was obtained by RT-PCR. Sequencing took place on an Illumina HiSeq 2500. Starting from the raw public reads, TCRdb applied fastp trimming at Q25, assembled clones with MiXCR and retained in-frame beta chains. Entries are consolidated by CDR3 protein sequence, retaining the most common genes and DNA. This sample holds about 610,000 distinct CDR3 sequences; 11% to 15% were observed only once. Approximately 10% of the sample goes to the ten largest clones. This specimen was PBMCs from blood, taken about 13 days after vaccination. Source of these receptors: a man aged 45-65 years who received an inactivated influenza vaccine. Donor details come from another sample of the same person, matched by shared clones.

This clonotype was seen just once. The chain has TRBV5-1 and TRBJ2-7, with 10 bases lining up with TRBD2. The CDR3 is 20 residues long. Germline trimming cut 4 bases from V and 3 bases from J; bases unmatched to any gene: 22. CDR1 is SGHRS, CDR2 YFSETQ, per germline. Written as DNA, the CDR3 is TGCGCCAGCAGCCAAGTTGCCCCCCTCTTAGCGGGGGGTAGATACTACGAGCAGTACTTC. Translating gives CASSQVAPLLAGGRYYEQYF. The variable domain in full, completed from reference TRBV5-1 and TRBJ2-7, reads KAGVTQTPRYLIKTRGQQVTLSCSPISGHRSVSWYQQTPGQGLQFLFEYFSETQRNKGNFPGRFSGRQFSNSRSEMNVSTLELGDSALYLCASSQVAPLLAGGRYYEQYFGPGTRLTVT.

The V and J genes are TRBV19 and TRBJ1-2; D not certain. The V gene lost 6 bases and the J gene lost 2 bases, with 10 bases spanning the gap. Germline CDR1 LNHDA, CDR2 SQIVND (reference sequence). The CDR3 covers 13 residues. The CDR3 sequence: CASRAPGNYGYTF. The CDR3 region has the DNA TGTGCCAGTAGGGCTCCTGGCAACTATGGCTACACCTTC.

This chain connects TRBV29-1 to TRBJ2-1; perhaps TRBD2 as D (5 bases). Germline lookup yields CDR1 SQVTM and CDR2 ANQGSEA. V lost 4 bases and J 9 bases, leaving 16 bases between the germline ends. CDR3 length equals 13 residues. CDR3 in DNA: TGCAGCGTTGGCGGGTTGCTGCGCACTGAGCAGTTCTTC. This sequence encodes CSVGGLLRTEQFF.

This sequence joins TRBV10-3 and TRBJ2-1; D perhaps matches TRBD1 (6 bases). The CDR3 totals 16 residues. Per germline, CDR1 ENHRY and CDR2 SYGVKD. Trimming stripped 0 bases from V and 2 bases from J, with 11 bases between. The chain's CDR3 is CAISESTGVTYNEQFF. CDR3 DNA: TGTGCCATCAGTGAGTCGACAGGAGTAACCTACAATGAGCAGTTCTTC.

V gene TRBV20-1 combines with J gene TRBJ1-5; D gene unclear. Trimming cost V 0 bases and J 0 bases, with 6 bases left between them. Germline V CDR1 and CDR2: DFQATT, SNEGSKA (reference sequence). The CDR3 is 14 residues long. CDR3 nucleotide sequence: TGCAGTGCTAGAGATTTCTCTAGCAATCAGCCCCAGCATTTT. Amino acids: CSARDFSSNQPQHF.